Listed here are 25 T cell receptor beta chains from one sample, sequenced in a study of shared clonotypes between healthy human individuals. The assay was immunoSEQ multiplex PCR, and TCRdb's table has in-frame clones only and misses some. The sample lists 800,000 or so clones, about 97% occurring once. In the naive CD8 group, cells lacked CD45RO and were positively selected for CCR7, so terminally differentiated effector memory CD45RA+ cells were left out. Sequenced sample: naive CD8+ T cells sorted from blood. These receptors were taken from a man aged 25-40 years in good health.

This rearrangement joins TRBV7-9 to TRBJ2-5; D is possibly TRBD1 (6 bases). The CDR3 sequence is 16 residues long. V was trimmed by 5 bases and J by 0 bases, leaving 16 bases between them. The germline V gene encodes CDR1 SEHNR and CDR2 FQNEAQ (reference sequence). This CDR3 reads CASSPSRGENQETQYF. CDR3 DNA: TGTGCCAGCAGCCCCTCCAGGGGTGAGAACCAAGAGACCCAGTACTTC.

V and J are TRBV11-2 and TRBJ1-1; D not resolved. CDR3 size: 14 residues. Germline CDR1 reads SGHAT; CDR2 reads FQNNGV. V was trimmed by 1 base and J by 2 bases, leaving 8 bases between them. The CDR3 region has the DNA TGTGCCAGCAGCTTAGTGCGGTATAACACTGAAGCTTTCTTT. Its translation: CASSLVRYNTEAFF.

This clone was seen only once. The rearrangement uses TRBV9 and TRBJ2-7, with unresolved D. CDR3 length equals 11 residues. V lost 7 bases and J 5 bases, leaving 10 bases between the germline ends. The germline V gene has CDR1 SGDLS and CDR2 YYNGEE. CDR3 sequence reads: CASGSENEQYF. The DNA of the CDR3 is TGTGCCAGCGGCTCTGAGAACGAGCAGTACTTC.

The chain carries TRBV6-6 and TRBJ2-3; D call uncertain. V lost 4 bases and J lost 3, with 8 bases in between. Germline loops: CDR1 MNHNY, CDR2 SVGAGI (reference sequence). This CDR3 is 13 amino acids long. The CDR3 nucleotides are TGTGCCAGCAGTTCGTCCCTTACAGATACGCAGTATTTT. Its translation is CASSSSLTDTQYF.

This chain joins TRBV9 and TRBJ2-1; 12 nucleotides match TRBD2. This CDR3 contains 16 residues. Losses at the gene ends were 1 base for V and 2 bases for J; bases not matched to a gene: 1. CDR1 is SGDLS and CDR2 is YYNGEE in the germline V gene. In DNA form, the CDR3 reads TGTGCCAGCAGCGTACGACTAGCGGGAGCCTACAATGAGCAGTTCTTC. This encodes CASSVRLAGAYNEQFF.

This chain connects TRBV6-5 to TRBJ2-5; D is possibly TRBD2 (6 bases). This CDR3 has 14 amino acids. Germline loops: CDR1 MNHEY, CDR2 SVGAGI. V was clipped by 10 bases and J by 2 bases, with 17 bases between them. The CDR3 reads CATLTPGDQETQYF. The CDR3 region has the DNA TGTGCCACCCTTACTCCGGGGGATCAAGAGACCCAGTACTTC.

CDR3 DNA: TGCGCCAGTCGCTCTAGCGGGGGTTACGAGCAGTACTTC. Translating it yields CASRSSGGYEQYF. The chain is built from TRBV5-1 and TRBJ2-7; 10 bases map to TRBD2. The CDR3 totals 13 residues. Losses at the gene ends were 8 bases for V and 4 bases for J; bases not matched to a gene: 6. Germline V CDR1 and CDR2: SGHRS, YFSETQ.

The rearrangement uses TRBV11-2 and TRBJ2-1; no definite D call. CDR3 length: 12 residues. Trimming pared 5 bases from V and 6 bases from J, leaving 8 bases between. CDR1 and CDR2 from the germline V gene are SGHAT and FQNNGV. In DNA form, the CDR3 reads TGTGCCAGCAGCATGGACGGCAATGAGCAGTTCTTC. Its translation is CASSMDGNEQFF.

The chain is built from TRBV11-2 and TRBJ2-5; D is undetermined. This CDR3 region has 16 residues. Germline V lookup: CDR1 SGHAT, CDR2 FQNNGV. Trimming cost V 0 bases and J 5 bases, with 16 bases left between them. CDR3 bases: TGTGCCAGCAGCTTAGAGGGGAAAGAGTTGAGGGAGACCCAGTACTTC. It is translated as CASSLEGKELRETQYF.

CDR3 region: CASSLEGSGNQPQHF. As DNA, the CDR3 is TGTGCCAGCAGCCTCGAGGGATCGGGCAATCAGCCCCAGCATTTT. The J gene is TRBJ1-5, the V gene TRBV21-1. TRBV21-1 is a pseudogene locus. CDR3 length: 15 amino acids.

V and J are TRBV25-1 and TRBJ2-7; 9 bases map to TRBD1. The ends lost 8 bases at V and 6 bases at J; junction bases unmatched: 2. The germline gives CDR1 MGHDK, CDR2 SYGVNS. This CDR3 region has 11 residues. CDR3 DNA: TGTGCCAGCCAGACAGGGGGCGAGCAGTACTTC. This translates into CASQTGGEQYF.

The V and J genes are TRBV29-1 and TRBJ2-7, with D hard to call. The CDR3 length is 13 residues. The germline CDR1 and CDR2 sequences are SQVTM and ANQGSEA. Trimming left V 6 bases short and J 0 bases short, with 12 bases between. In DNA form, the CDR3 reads TGCAGCGTCAGATTAGGGTACTCCTACGAGCAGTACTTC. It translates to CSVRLGYSYEQYF.

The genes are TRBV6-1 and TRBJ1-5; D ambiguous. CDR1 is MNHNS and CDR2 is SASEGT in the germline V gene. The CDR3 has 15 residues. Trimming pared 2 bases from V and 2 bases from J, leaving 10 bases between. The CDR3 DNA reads TGTGCCAGCAGTGAACTGGGCCTTGGCAATCAGCCCCAGCATTTT. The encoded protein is CASSELGLGNQPQHF.

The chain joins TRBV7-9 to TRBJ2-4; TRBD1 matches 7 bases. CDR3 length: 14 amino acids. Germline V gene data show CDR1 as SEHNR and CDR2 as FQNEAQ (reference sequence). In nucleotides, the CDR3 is TGTGCTGGGGCACAGGGGCCACTTGGGGACATTCAGTACTTC. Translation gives CAGAQGPLGDIQYF.

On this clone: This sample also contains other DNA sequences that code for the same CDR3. CDR3 amino acids: CASSSTGGSSYEQYF. The CDR3 nucleotides are TGTGCCAGCAGCTCAACAGGGGGGAGCTCCTACGAGCAGTACTTC. The chain has TRBV7-9 and TRBJ2-7; TRBD1 agrees at 8 bases. The CDR3 extends over 15 amino acids. Germline V gives CDR1 SEHNR, CDR2 FQNEAQ (reference sequence). Unmatched junction bases numbered 5, after V lost 4 bases and J lost 0 bases.

The CDR3 region has the DNA TGTGCCAGTAGCCTAACTAGCGGGTCCGAGCAGTACTTC. It yields the protein CASSLTSGSEQYF. The chain joins TRBV19 to TRBJ2-7; 9 nucleotides match TRBD2. V was pared by 6 bases and J by 6 bases, with 6 bases of the junction left unmatched. Germline-derived CDR1 and CDR2 are LNHDA and SQIVND (reference sequence). The CDR3 has 13 amino acids.

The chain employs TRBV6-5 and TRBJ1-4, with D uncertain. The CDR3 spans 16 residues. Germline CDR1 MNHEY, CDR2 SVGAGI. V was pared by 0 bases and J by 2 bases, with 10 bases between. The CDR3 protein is CASSYSVGRTNEKLFF. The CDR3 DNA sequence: TGTGCCAGCAGTTACTCGGTGGGCCGGACTAATGAAAAACTGTTTTTT.

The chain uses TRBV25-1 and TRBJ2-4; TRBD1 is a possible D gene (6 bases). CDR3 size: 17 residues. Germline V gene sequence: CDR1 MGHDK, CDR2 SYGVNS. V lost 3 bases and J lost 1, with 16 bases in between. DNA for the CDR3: TGTGCCAGCAGTGACGCGAGCAAGGGGGATGCCAAAAACATTCAGTACTTC. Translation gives CASSDASKGDAKNIQYF.

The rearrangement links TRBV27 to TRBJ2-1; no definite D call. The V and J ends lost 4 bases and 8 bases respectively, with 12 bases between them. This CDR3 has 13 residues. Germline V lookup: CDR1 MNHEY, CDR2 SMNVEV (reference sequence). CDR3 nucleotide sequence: TGTGCCAGCAGTTATCCGGAGTTCGATGAGCAGTTCTTC. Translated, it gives CASSYPEFDEQFF.

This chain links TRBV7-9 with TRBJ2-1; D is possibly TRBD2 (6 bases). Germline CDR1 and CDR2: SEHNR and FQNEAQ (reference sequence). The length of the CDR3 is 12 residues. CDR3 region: CVLGGKGNEQFF. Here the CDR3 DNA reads TGTGTACTCGGGGGAAAAGGCAATGAGCAGTTCTTC.

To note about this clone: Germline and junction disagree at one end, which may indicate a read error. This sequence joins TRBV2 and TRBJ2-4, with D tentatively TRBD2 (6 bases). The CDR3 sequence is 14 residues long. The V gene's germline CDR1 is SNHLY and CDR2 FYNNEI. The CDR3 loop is CASSDIRRGSAWNF. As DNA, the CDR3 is TGTGCCAGCAGTGATATTCGGCGGGGATCAGCGTGGAACTTC.

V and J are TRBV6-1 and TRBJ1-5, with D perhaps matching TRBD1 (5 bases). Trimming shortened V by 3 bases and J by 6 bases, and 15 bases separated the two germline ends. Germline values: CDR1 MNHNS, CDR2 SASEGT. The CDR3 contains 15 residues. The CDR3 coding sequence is TGTGCCAGCAGTGATCGCCGGGGGACGGGTCAGCCCCAGCATTTT. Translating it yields CASSDRRGTGQPQHF.

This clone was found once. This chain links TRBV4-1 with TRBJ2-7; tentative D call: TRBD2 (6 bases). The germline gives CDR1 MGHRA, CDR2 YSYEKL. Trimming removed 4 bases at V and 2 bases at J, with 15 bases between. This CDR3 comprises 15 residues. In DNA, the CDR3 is TGCGCCAGCAGCCCCGAGGGAGGACCTCCCTACGAGCAGTACTTC. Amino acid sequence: CASSPEGGPPYEQYF.

CDR3 sequence (DNA): TGTGCCACCAGCAGAGATTCCAGAGAATCTGGGGCCAACGTCCTGACTTTC. Encoded protein: CATSRDSRESGANVLTF. The chain joins TRBV15 to TRBJ2-6, with D unclear. Trimming removed 0 bases at V and 1 base at J, with 10 bases between. Germline CDR1 and CDR2: LNHNV and YYDKDF (reference sequence). The CDR3 extends over 17 amino acids. Full variable domain (missing parts from reference TRBV15 and TRBJ2-6): DAMVIQNPRYQVTQFGKPVTLSCSQTLNHNVMYWYQQKSSQAPKLLFHYYDKDFNNEADTPDNFQSRRPNTSFCFLDIRSPGLGDTAMYLCATSRDSRESGANVLTFGAGSRLTVL.

The CDR3 here is CTGRQGAKWTQYF. CDR3 nucleotide sequence: TGCACCGGGAGGCAGGGGGCGAAGTGGACCCAGTACTTC. The rearrangement uses TRBV29-1 and TRBJ2-5; TRBD1 might be the D (8 bases). This CDR3 has 13 residues. Germline V gives CDR1 SQVTM, CDR2 ANQGSEA. Full variable domain (rest looked up from reference TRBV29-1 and TRBJ2-5): SAVISQKPSRDICQRGTSLTIQCQVDSQVTMMFWYRQQPGQSLTLIATANQGSEATYESGFVIDKFPISRPNLTFSTLTVSNMSPEDSSIYLCTGRQGAKWTQYFGPGTRLLVL.